This T cell receptor (beta chain) originates from a study of T-cell memory formation after mild COVID-19 (dated by TCRdb to 2020 to 2023). A note on the overall study: Most TCR sequence clusters were specific to one of the two donors. T-cell clones expanding and contracting after mild COVID-19 in two donors were tracked by longitudinal TCRalpha and TCRbeta repertoire sequencing. Two young, previously healthy adult volunteers made up the cohort, one male and one female.

Concerning this clonotype: Its recognized antigen is unknown. No base quality values were provided; no much bigger clone lies one nucleotide off.

TCRdb shows the sequencer as Illumina NovaSeq 6000. cDNA libraries for TCRalpha and TCRbeta were prepared by 5'RACE using constant-segment primers, with sample barcodes and unique molecular identifiers added. RNA was extracted from every sample with Trizol reagent. The libraries were amplified in two PCR steps, and the second step added a second sample barcode and Illumina TruSeq adapters. The libraries were sequenced on an Illumina NovaSeq using 2 x 150 bp paired-end reads. From the authors' description of their analysis: Demultiplexing of reads and collapsing into UMI-guided consensus sequences were performed with migec v1.2.7. With mixcr v2.1.11, UMI consensuses were aligned to TRA and TRB V and J templates and assembled into clonotypes. Clonotypes were classified as expanded or contracted when called significant by both edgeR and NoisET, with noise models trained on biological replicates. edgeR calls used a false discovery rate-adjusted p below 0.01 and a log2 fold-change threshold of 1. PCA with hierarchical clustering of max-normalized trajectories of the 1000 most abundant clonotypes was used as exploratory dynamics analysis. Each responding clone was given a CD4 or CD8 phenotype based on the CD4+ and CD8+ repertoires, which had been sequenced separately. Starting from the raw public reads, TCRdb applied fastp trimming at Q25, assembled clones with MiXCR and retained in-frame beta chains. CDR3 protein sequences are deduplicated, and each keeps its most common genes and DNA. Clone size and V and J calls follow TCRdb, not the original study. The sample has approximately 170,000 distinct CDR3 sequences on record, 10% to 15% of them singletons. Together, the top ten hold approximately 3.4% of the sample.

Ficoll-Paque density gradient centrifugation was the method used to isolate PBMCs. The paper's findings and limits, for the study overall: Contracting CD4+ clones were found mainly in CM and EM memory subsets, while CD8+ clones were enriched in EMRA. The second-wave clones that peaked on day 37 were not confirmed to be SARS-CoV-2 specific. Only two mild cases were covered in the study, and larger cohorts including severe cases with pre-infection samples were considered necessary. Clones contracting from day 15 to 85 had balanced CD4/CD8 phenotypes, while a second wave expanding from day 15 to 37 was biased towards CD4+. Some responding clones were detected in pre-infection memory, suggesting pre-existing cross-reactive memory T cells joined the SARS-CoV-2 response.

For this chain, trimming is 6 bases at the V end and 2 bases at the J end, and the number of junction bases without a gene match is 13. The CDR3, cysteine through phenylalanine, is 18 amino acids long. Only CDR3 DNA remains: 54 bases, in frame from the first base. The sample consisted of PBMCs or a T cell subset sorted from them (not recorded which). The chain is encoded by TRBV12-3 or TRBV12-4 joined to TRBJ2-3, and TRBD2 matches 11 of the central bases. This TCR came from a man aged 18-30 years who had mild COVID-19 (a few samples of this study predate the infection). The sample titles of this study are shuffled in the database, so cell type and time point are left out; the donor was told from shared clones. The CDR3 region: CASSPGTSGRDYTDTQYF. Read as DNA, the sequence is TGTGCCAGCAGCCCCGGGACTAGCGGCCGTGACTACACAGATACGCAGTATTTT.